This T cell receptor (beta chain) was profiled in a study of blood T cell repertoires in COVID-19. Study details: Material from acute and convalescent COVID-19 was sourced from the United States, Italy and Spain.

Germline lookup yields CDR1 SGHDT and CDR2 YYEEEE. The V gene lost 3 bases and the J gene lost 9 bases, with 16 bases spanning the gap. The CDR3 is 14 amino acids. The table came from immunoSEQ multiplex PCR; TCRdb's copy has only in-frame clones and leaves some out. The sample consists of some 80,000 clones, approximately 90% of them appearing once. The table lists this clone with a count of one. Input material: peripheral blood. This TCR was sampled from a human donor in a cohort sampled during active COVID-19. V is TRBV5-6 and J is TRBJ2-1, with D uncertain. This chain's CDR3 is CASSSPTTLGEQFF. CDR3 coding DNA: TGTGCCAGCAGCTCCCCTACGACTTTGGGTGAGCAGTTCTTC.